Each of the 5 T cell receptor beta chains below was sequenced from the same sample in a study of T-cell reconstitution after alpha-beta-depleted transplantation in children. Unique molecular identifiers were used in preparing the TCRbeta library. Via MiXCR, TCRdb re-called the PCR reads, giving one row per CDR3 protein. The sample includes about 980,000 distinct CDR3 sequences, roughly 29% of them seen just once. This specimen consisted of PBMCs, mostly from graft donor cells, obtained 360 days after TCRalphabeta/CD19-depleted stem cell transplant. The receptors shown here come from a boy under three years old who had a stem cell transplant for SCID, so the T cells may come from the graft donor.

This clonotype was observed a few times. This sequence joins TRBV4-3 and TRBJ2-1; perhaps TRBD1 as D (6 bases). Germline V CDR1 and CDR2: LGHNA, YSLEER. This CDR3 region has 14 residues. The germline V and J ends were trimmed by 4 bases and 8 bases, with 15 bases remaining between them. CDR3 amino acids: CASSLENRDHEQFF. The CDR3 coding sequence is TGCGCCAGCAGCCTCGAGAACAGGGACCATGAGCAGTTCTTC.

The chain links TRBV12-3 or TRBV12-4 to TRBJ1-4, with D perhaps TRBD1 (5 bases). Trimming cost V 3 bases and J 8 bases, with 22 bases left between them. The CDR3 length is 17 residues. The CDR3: CASSFSVGAPKGEKLFF. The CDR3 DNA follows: TGTGCCAGCAGTTTTTCCGTTGGGGCCCCAAAGGGAGAAAAACTGTTTTTT.

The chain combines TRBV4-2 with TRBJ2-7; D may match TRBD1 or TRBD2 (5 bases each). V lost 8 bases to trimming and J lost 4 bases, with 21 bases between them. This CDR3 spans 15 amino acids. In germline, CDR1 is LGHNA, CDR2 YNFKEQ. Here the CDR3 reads CASRLGDAGTYEQYF. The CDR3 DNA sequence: TGTGCCAGCCGACTCGGGGACGCAGGGACGTACGAGCAGTACTTC.

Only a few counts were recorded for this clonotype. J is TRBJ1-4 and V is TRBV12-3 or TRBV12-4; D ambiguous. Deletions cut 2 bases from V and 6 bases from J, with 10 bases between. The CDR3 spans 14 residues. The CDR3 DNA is TGTGCCAGCAGTTTAAGGCTTAGAGATGAAAAACTGTTTTTT. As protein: CASSLRLRDEKLFF.

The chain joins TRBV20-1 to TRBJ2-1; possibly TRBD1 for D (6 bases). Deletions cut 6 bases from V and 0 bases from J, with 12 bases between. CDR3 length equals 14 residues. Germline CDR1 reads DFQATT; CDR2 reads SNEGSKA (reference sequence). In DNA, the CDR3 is TGCAGTGCCAGGGGTCCGGGCTCCTACAATGAGCAGTTCTTC. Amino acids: CSARGPGSYNEQFF.